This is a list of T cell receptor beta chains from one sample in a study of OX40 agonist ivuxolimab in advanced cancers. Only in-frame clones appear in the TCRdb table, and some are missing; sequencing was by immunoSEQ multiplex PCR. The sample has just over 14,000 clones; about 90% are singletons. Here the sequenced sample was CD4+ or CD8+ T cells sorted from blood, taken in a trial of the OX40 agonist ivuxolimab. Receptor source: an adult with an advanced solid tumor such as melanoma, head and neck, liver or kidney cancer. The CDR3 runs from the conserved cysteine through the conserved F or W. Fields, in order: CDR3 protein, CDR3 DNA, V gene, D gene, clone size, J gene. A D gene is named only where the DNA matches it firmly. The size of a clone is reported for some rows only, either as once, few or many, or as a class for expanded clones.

CDR3aa: CASSSRGDFNEKLFF
CDR3nt: TGCGCCAGCAGCTCAAGGGGGGACTTTAATGAAAAACTGTTTTTT
v_gene: TRBV4-1
d_gene: NA
abundance: NA
j_gene: TRBJ1-4

CDR3aa: CASSYTSTGANVLTF
CDR3nt: TGTGCCAGCAGTTACACGTCTACTGGGGCCAACGTCCTGACTTTC
v_gene: TRBV6-5
d_gene: NA
abundance: NA
j_gene: TRBJ2-6

CDR3aa: CASSPLAGVLYNEQFF
CDR3nt: TGTGCCAGCAGCCCTCTAGCGGGAGTTCTTTACAATGAGCAGTTCTTC
v_gene: TRBV7-9
d_gene: TRBD2
abundance: NA
j_gene: TRBJ2-1

CDR3aa: CASSLGTAYEQYF
CDR3nt: TGTGCCAGCAGCTTAGGGACTGCGTACGAGCAGTACTTC
v_gene: TRBV11-2
d_gene: NA
abundance: NA
j_gene: TRBJ2-7

CDR3aa: CASSYSIGIGYTF
CDR3nt: TGTGCCAGCAGTTACTCGATAGGGATCGGCTACACCTTC
v_gene: TRBV6-5
d_gene: NA
abundance: NA
j_gene: TRBJ1-2

CDR3aa: CASRPDPQGGTEQYF
CDR3nt: TGTGCCAGCAGACCGGACCCCCAGGGGGGCACCGAGCAGTACTTC
v_gene: TRBV28
d_gene: NA
abundance: NA
j_gene: TRBJ2-7

CDR3aa: CASSLGGAGYGYTF
CDR3nt: TGTGCCAGCAGCTTGGGGGGGGCCGGCTATGGCTACACCTTC
v_gene: TRBV11-2
d_gene: NA
abundance: NA
j_gene: TRBJ1-2

CDR3aa: CASSLSGQGGETQYF
CDR3nt: TGTGCCAGCAGCTTGTCCGGACAGGGAGGAGAGACCCAGTACTTC
v_gene: TRBV5-4
d_gene: TRBD1
abundance: NA
j_gene: TRBJ2-5

CDR3aa: CASSQLEEVTDTQYF
CDR3nt: TGTGCCAGCAGCCAGCTAGAGGAGGTCACAGATACGCAGTATTTT
v_gene: TRBV27
d_gene: NA
abundance: NA
j_gene: TRBJ2-3

CDR3aa: CASSLDRTTSTDTQYF
CDR3nt: TGTGCCAGCAGCTTGGACAGGACGACTAGCACAGATACGCAGTATTTT
v_gene: TRBV7-8
d_gene: TRBD1
abundance: NA
j_gene: TRBJ2-3

CDR3aa: CASLAANSLGEQFF
CDR3nt: TGTGCCAGCTTGGCGGCAAACTCCTTGGGTGAGCAGTTCTTC
v_gene: TRBV6-6
d_gene: NA
abundance: NA
j_gene: TRBJ2-1

CDR3aa: CASSLGEGGSNTEAFF
CDR3nt: TGTGCCAGCAGCTTAGGGGAGGGAGGGTCGAACACTGAAGCTTTCTTT
v_gene: TRBV13
d_gene: NA
abundance: once
j_gene: TRBJ1-1

CDR3aa: CASEKTRDASNEQFF
CDR3nt: TGTGCCAGCGAAAAAACACGGGACGCCTCCAATGAGCAGTTCTTC
v_gene: TRBV19
d_gene: NA
abundance: NA
j_gene: TRBJ2-1

CDR3aa: CASSTGGYGYTF
CDR3nt: TGTGCCAGCAGCACCGGGGGATATGGCTACACCTTC
v_gene: TRBV5-4
d_gene: NA
abundance: few
j_gene: TRBJ1-2

CDR3aa: CASSLETGLYNEQFF
CDR3nt: TGCGCCAGCAGCTTGGAAACAGGGCTATACAATGAGCAGTTCTTC
v_gene: TRBV5-1
d_gene: NA
abundance: NA
j_gene: TRBJ2-1

CDR3aa: CASSSHRAGNQPQHF
CDR3nt: TGTGCCAGCAGTTCCCACCGGGCAGGCAATCAGCCCCAGCATTTT
v_gene: TRBV6-5
d_gene: NA
abundance: NA
j_gene: TRBJ1-5

CDR3aa: CASSLPEGLEQYF
CDR3nt: TGTGCCAGCAGTTTACCCGAGGGGCTCGAGCAGTACTTC
v_gene: TRBV28
d_gene: NA
abundance: NA
j_gene: TRBJ2-7

CDR3aa: CASSTPQDLINYGYTF
CDR3nt: TGTGCCAGCAGCACACCACAGGACCTTATTAACTATGGCTACACCTTC
v_gene: TRBV5-8
d_gene: NA
abundance: NA
j_gene: TRBJ1-2